This TCR beta chain was captured in a study of T cells after yellow fever vaccination (dated by TCRdb to about 2019). Context from the whole study: The SMART-Seq v4 Ultra Low Input RNA kit was used to prepare libraries from fractions with low cell numbers. To track T-cell clones before and after primary and booster YFV17D yellow fever vaccination, bulk TCR alpha and beta repertoires were sequenced longitudinally. The cohort comprised two healthy male donors, one aged 18 to 29 and one aged 30 to 40 years. Blood samples were taken at several timepoints before and after primary and secondary immunization, and bulk PBMC replicates and cell subsets were isolated.

The V end loses 4 bases and the J end loses 3 bases, and a stretch of 7 bases separates them. The CDR3 measures 12 amino acids from cysteine to phenylalanine. Of all the DNA, just the CDR3 is kept, 36 bases in frame from base 1. The germline V gene specifies MDHEN as CDR1 and SYDVKM as CDR2. TCR cDNA was made using 5'RACE template switching, a step that added a universal primer site and unique molecular identifiers. cDNA synthesis was primed from both the TCR alpha and TCR beta constant segments. Libraries were amplified in two PCR steps, with sample barcodes and sequencing adapters added in the second step. Sequencing of libraries was done on Illumina HiSeq 2500 (2x100 bp) or NovaSeq (2x150 bp). Processing in the source paper ran as follows. MIGEC handled demultiplexing of reads and collapsing into UMI consensus sequences, while MiXCR performed V(D)J alignment. Vaccine-responding clonotypes were defined with edgeR using replicate PBMC samples, requiring FDR below 0.01 and a log2 fold change above 5 up to day 15. Each bulk clonotype was labeled CD4 or CD8 based on which sequenced repertoire, CD4 or CD8, contained the clonotype at higher abundance. The public reads were reprocessed in TCRdb via fastp at Q25 and MiXCR, keeping in-frame beta chains. One record per CDR3 amino acid sequence lists the most common genes and DNA. The V and J calls, along with clone size, are taken from TCRdb and not from the paper's own processing. For this sample the table gives 600,000 to 750,000 distinct CDR3 sequences, of which around an eighth were detected only once. The top ten clones comprise approximately 15% of the sample.

Remarks on this clonotype: There is no known antigen for this receptor. The sample holds no much larger clone one base away, and base qualities are not on file.

Summary of the overall study and its limitations: A small fraction of clonotypes appeared in both the CD4 and CD8 compartments, likely as a result of convergent recombination. Computational filtering was needed because FACS-sorted repertoires could contain abundant contaminating clonotypes from the bulk population. After the booster, most clones that had expanded after primary vaccination were detected again (nearly 97% of CD4 and roughly 86% of CD8), suggesting broad maintenance of memory. Only two donors were included in the study, so the extent to which the findings can be generalized is limited. The secondary T-cell response was weaker than the primary response but faster, peaking on day 5 instead of day 15.

The treatment or condition label corresponds to: live attenuated yellow fever vaccine strain. At each blood-draw timepoint, two biological replicates of bulk PBMCs were obtained. PBMCs were isolated from peripheral blood using a standard Ficoll-Paque protocol. TriZol was used to extract RNA from bulk PBMCs, from CD4 and CD8 fractions, and from dextramer-positive and dextramer-negative fractions. Rearrangement joined TRBV28 to TRBJ2-7; the D gene lacks a confident call. Sample: PBMCs, taken on the day of the yellow fever booster vaccination. The sequence was collected from a man younger than 40 who received the YFV17D yellow fever vaccine. CDR3 protein: CASSSQVYEQYF. The DNA sequence is given as TGTGCCAGCAGTTCCCAGGTCTACGAGCAGTACTTC.